This T cell receptor (beta chain) was recorded in a study of shared clonotypes between healthy human individuals. Study as a whole: Per-donor plates numbered three CD4 naive, three CD4 memory, two CD8 naive and one CD8 memory. Regarding the study as a whole: When compared with the clonotypes that were shared by all four sorted-subset donors, the non-shared clonotypes turned out to have lower generation probabilities. Rarefaction analysis demonstrated incomplete sorted-subset sequencing notwithstanding large depth.

The CDR3 runs 18 residues. The V gene end was trimmed by 2 bases and the J gene end by 4 bases; junction bases not matched to a gene: 11. The germline V gene has CDR1 LGHNA and CDR2 YSLEER. This clone was seen once. Antigen unknown. The run depth of the assay was deep. Sequencing was performed with immunoSEQ multiplex PCR; in TCRdb, only in-frame clones are kept and a portion is missing. Here the sample spans roughly 2.2 million clones, approximately 90% being singletons. The receptor was isolated from a young man in good health. Some clones in this sample may be carry-over from other donors' samples. Specimen: naive CD4+ T cells from PBMCs. Subset noted: CD45RA+ positively selected. The V gene is TRBV4-3, the J gene TRBJ2-5, with TRBD2 matching 12 bases. CDR3: CASSQIPGASGGAETQYF. DNA of the CDR3: TGCGCCAGCAGCCAAATACCCGGGGCTAGCGGGGGGGCAGAGACCCAGTACTTC.